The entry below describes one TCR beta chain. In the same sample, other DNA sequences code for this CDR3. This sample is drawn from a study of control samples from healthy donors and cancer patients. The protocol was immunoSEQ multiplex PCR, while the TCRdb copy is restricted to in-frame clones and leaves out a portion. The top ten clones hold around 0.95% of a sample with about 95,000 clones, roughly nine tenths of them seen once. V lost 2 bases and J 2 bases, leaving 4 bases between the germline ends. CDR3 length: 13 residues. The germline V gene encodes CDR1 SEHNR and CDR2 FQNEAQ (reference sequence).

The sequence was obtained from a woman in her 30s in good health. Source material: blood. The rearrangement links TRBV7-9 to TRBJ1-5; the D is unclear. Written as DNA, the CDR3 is TGTGCCAGCAGCTTACAGGGCAATCAGCCCCAGCATTTT. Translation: CASSLQGNQPQHF.